The 28 T cell receptor beta chains reported below all come from one sample, sequenced in a study of CD8+ T cells in alopecia areata. RNA was extracted and reverse transcribed into cDNA as the sequencing template. Libraries were prepared by immunoSEQ multiplex PCR; TCRdb keeps only in-frame clonotypes and omits some of them. The sample has over 120,000 clones, 40% to 55% seen once. The material was CD4+ T cells sorted from blood, obtained at week 0. The source is a human donor with alopecia areata.

V and J are TRBV2 and TRBJ2-2; 11 nucleotides agree with TRBD2. Looked up from germline, CDR1 is SNHLY and CDR2 is FYNNEI. This CDR3 has 17 residues. The V and J ends lost 5 bases and 4 bases, in that order; junction bases with no gene match: 9. The CDR3 nucleotides are TGTGCCAGCAGTAAATCTACTAGCGGGAGTTCCACCGGGGAGCTGTTTTTT. The encoded protein is CASSKSTSGSSTGELFF.

The V call is TRBV20-1, the J call TRBJ2-3, with TRBD2 matching over 7 bases. The CDR3 totals 11 residues. Germline CDR1 is DFQATT and CDR2 is SNEGSKA (reference sequence). The CDR3: CRAGPGDTQYF. The CDR3 DNA reads as TGCAGAGCGGGGCCCGGAGATACGCAGTATTTT.

This clone was observed a handful of times. The genes are TRBV29-1 and TRBJ2-5; TRBD2 aligns across 7 bases. From germline, CDR1 is SQVTM and CDR2 ANQGSEA. The length of the CDR3 is 13 residues. Losses at the gene ends were 7 bases for V and 2 bases for J; bases not matched to a gene: 7. CDR3: CSGKNSGQETQYF. The CDR3 DNA reads TGCAGCGGGAAGAATAGCGGGCAAGAGACCCAGTACTTC.

The chain uses TRBV5-1 and TRBJ1-1; tentative D call: TRBD1 (5 bases). Per germline, CDR1 SGHRS and CDR2 YFSETQ. The CDR3 is made up of 14 amino acids. V lost 8 bases, J lost 0 bases, and 14 bases lay in between. DNA of the CDR3: TGCGCCAGTGGAGGGGATCCCCTGAACACTGAAGCTTTCTTT. It translates to CASGGDPLNTEAFF.

As DNA, the CDR3 is TGCGCCAGCAGCTTGGAGACAGGGGCGAGGGGTGAAGCTTTCTTT. This translates into CASSLETGARGEAFF. V usage is TRBV5-1 and J usage is TRBJ1-1; 8 nucleotides match TRBD1. CDR1 and CDR2 (germline): SGHRS, YFSETQ. This CDR3 spans 15 amino acids. Trimming removed 0 bases from V and 7 bases from J; junction bases left unmatched: 8.

This chain uses TRBV9 with TRBJ1-1; 7 bases match TRBD1. The CDR3 runs 14 residues. Germline-derived CDR1 and CDR2 are SGDLS and YYNGEE. The J segment lost 7 bases and the V segment lost 4 bases, leaving 10 bases of the junction unmatched. The CDR3 loop reads CASSTRQGGGEAFF. CDR3 in DNA: TGTGCCAGCAGCACCCGACAGGGTGGGGGTGAAGCTTTCTTT.

The CDR3 sequence is CASSPHLASGRSYNEQFF. The CDR3 DNA is TGTGCCAGCAGCCCGCACCTGGCTAGCGGGAGATCCTACAATGAGCAGTTCTTC. V gene TRBV9 combines with J gene TRBJ2-1, with TRBD2 matching over 10 bases. Germline lookup yields CDR1 SGDLS and CDR2 YYNGEE. V dropped 4 bases and J dropped 1; count of bases not matched to a gene: 11. The CDR3 covers 18 residues.

The J gene is TRBJ2-7, the V gene TRBV11-2; a possible D gene is TRBD2 (5 bases). The CDR3 length is 14 residues. CDR1 is SGHAT, CDR2 FQNNGV, per germline. The V end lost 5 bases, the J end lost 7 bases, and 18 bases lay between the germline ends. The CDR3 is CASSPGRRVGEQYF. The CDR3 DNA reads TGTGCCAGCAGCCCCGGACGGCGGGTGGGGGAGCAGTACTTC.

The gene calls are TRBV28 and TRBJ2-3, with TRBD2 as a possible D gene (5 bases). Trimming left V 6 bases short and J 1 base short, with 14 bases between. The CDR3 length is 15 residues. Germline lookup yields CDR1 MDHEN and CDR2 SYDVKM. CDR3 bases: TGTGCCAGCAGCCAAACTAGTTCCGGCACAGATACGCAGTATTTT. It yields the protein CASSQTSSGTDTQYF.

The V and J genes are TRBV10-3 and TRBJ2-3; tentative D call: TRBD1 (6 bases). Trimming left V 6 bases short and J 0 bases short, with 7 bases between. The length of the CDR3 is 13 residues. CDR1 and CDR2 from the germline V gene are ENHRY and SYGVKD. CDR3 DNA: TGTGCCATCAGGGGACAAAGCACAGATACGCAGTATTTT. Translation: CAIRGQSTDTQYF.

The chain links TRBV2 to TRBJ1-1; D call uncertain. The CDR3 is 14 residues long. The germline CDR1 and CDR2 sequences are SNHLY and FYNNEI. Between the trimmed V and J ends, which lost 4 bases and 3 bases, there was a span of 12 bases. CDR3: CASSAEAGYTEAFF. The DNA of the CDR3 is TGTGCCAGCAGTGCTGAGGCAGGCTACACTGAAGCTTTCTTT. Complete variable domain (other parts from reference TRBV2 and TRBJ1-1): EPEVTQTPSHQVTQMGQEVILRCVPISNHLYFYWYRQILGQKVEFLVSFYNNEISEKSEIFDDQFSVERPDGSNFTLKIRSTKLEDSAMYFCASSAEAGYTEAFFGQGTRLTVV.

The rearrangement uses TRBV29-1 and TRBJ1-1; TRBD1 might be the D (6 bases). Germline CDR1 reads SQVTM; CDR2 reads ANQGSEA. V was cut by 3 bases and J by 6 bases, with 14 bases left in between. This CDR3 contains 13 residues. Written as DNA, the CDR3 is TGCAGCGTTGATGGGGGGCAGCTCGCTGAAGCTTTCTTT. This gives the protein CSVDGGQLAEAFF.

This clone came up once. The chain employs TRBV10-3 and TRBJ1-5; 10 bases agree with TRBD1. J lost 4 bases, V lost 2 bases, and 2 bases had no gene match. This CDR3 comprises 15 residues. CDR1 ENHRY and CDR2 SYGVKD come from the germline V gene. The CDR3 DNA reads as TGTGCCATCAGTGAGGGGACAGGGGTAAATCAGCCCCAGCATTTT. As protein: CAISEGTGVNQPQHF.

This chain links TRBV28 with TRBJ2-1, with 7 nucleotides matching TRBD1. The V gene's germline CDR1 is MDHEN and CDR2 SYDVKM. CDR3 length: 16 residues. The V gene end was trimmed by 4 bases and the J gene end by 4 bases; junction bases not matched to a gene: 10. The CDR3 coding sequence is TGTGCCAGCAGTTCGAATCCGGGACAGATATACAATGAGCAGTTCTTC. This translates into CASSSNPGQIYNEQFF.

This clone was picked up one time. The V and J genes are TRBV7-3 and TRBJ2-1; the match to TRBD2 covers 10 bases. CDR3 length: 13 residues. Per the germline V gene, CDR1 is SGHTA and CDR2 is FQGTGA. J lost 10 bases, V lost 3 bases, and 3 bases had no gene match. CDR3 protein: CASSFTSGTEQFF. CDR3 coding DNA: TGTGCCAGCAGCTTTACTAGCGGGACAGAGCAGTTCTTC.

The chain joins TRBV29-1 to TRBJ2-7; 8 nucleotides agree with TRBD2. V shed 7 bases, J shed 4 bases, and the junction held 9 bases outside the gene matches. The CDR3 has 13 amino acids. CDR1 is SQVTM, CDR2 ANQGSEA, per germline. The CDR3 DNA sequence: TGCAGCGGGAGCGGGGGACCCGCATACGAGCAGTACTTC. Translating gives CSGSGGPAYEQYF.

The chain couples TRBV15 to TRBJ2-2; a weak D match, TRBD2 (6 bases). This CDR3 is 17 amino acids long. V shed 0 bases and J shed 3 bases, with 14 bases lying between them. CDR1 and CDR2 from the germline V gene are LNHNV and YYDKDF (reference sequence). CDR3 in DNA: TGTGCCACCAGCAGAGATCCGGGGGACGGATACACCGGGGAGCTGTTTTTT. Protein: CATSRDPGDGYTGELFF.

This chain uses TRBV2 with TRBJ1-5; D is undetermined. CDR3 length: 14 residues. Trimming left V 6 bases short and J 0 bases short, with 9 bases between. Germline CDR1 and CDR2: SNHLY and FYNNEI. The CDR3 region has the DNA TGTGCCAGCAGGGCTCAATTTAGCAATCAGCCCCAGCATTTT. This codes for CASRAQFSNQPQHF.

This sequence joins TRBV4-1 and TRBJ1-1; no reliable D call. Germline-derived CDR1 and CDR2 are MGHRA and YSYEKL. Trimming took 3 bases from V and 4 from J, leaving 15 bases between them. The CDR3 length is 15 residues. CDR3 amino acids: CASSHPLGRATEAFF. For the CDR3, the DNA is TGCGCCAGCAGCCACCCCTTAGGGAGGGCCACTGAAGCTTTCTTT.

The genes are TRBV2 and TRBJ1-5, with D maybe TRBD1 (6 bases). The CDR3 is 15 residues long. Germline lookup yields CDR1 SNHLY and CDR2 FYNNEI. The ends were cut back, 1 base at V and 6 bases at J, with 13 bases in the middle. In DNA form, the CDR3 reads TGTGCCAGCAGTGAAGGGGGGCGCGGAACTCAGCCCCAGCATTTT. Its protein is CASSEGGRGTQPQHF.

The V gene is TRBV7-3, the J gene TRBJ2-5, with a possible D match to TRBD2 (6 bases). This CDR3 is 15 amino acids long. Trimming took 1 base from V and 5 from J, leaving 14 bases between them. From germline, CDR1 is SGHTA and CDR2 FQGTGA. The CDR3 region is CASSLNPGEVETQYF. Written as DNA, the CDR3 is TGTGCCAGCAGCTTAAATCCTGGGGAGGTCGAGACCCAGTACTTC.

This clone has more than one count but fewer than ten. The chain links TRBV5-5 to TRBJ2-5; 16 bases map to TRBD2. Germline V gives CDR1 SGHKS, CDR2 YYEKEE (reference sequence). The V segment lost 4 bases and the J segment 0 bases; nucleotides outside the gene matches: 3. The CDR3 has 17 residues. The CDR3 DNA is TGTGCCAGCAGCATGGGACTAGCGGGAGGGTACCAAGAGACCCAGTACTTC. This translates into CASSMGLAGGYQETQYF.

The CDR3 coding sequence is TGTGCCTGGAGTGGAACAGGGGTTGACGAAAAACTGTTTTTT. This gives the protein CAWSGTGVDEKLFF. V gene TRBV30 combines with J gene TRBJ1-4, with TRBD1 matching over 7 bases. This CDR3 has 14 amino acids. Germline V gives CDR1 GTSNPN, CDR2 SVGIG (reference sequence). V trimming: 1 base; J trimming: 8 bases; junction bases outside the gene matches: 7.

V gene TRBV9 combines with J gene TRBJ2-7; D tentatively fits TRBD1 or TRBD2 (6 bases each). The germline gives CDR1 SGDLS, CDR2 YYNGEE. This CDR3 has 16 residues. Trimming cost V 4 bases and J 6 bases, with 23 bases left between them. CDR3 coding DNA: TGTGCCAGCAGCATAACGCCGGTGGCTGGAGGGGGCGAGCAGTACTTC. This codes for CASSITPVAGGGEQYF.

This clone was observed a handful of times. The V call is TRBV25-1, the J call TRBJ2-7; possible D gene TRBD2, 5 bases. Germline loops: CDR1 MGHDK, CDR2 SYGVNS. CDR3 length equals 14 residues. V shed 3 bases and J shed 1 base, with 10 bases lying between them. The CDR3 DNA sequence: TGTGCCAGCAGTGATAGTAGAGGGTCCTACGAGCAGTACTTC. Its protein is CASSDSRGSYEQYF.

In this sample, this clone turned up once. The V gene is TRBV15, the J gene TRBJ1-3; TRBD1 is a possible D gene (5 bases). The germline V and J ends were trimmed by 4 bases and 0 bases, with 10 bases remaining between them. Germline V CDR1 and CDR2: LNHNV, YYDKDF (reference sequence). The CDR3 has 15 amino acids. The CDR3 DNA reads as TGTGCCACCAGCATCAAGGGGAGCTCTGGAAACACCATATATTTT. It specifies CATSIKGSSGNTIYF.

The rearrangement uses TRBV10-2 and TRBJ2-3; D is possibly TRBD2 (6 bases). Germline CDR1 and CDR2: WSHSY and SAAADI. This CDR3 comprises 13 residues. Trimming stripped 2 bases from V and 6 bases from J, with 9 bases between. The CDR3 region has the DNA TGCGCCAGCAGTGAGACGGGAGTGGATACGCAGTATTTT. Its translation: CASSETGVDTQYF.

This clone was seen only once. The chain joins TRBV7-8 to TRBJ1-2; the D is unclear. Trimming cost V 5 bases and J 7 bases, with 11 bases left between them. The length of the CDR3 is 12 residues. The V gene's germline CDR1 is SGHVS and CDR2 FQNEAQ. The CDR3 DNA reads TGTGCCAGCAGCCCGGACTACCGTGGCTACACCTTC. Protein sequence: CASSPDYRGYTF. Based on the CDR3 plus reference TRBV7-8 and TRBJ1-2, the full variable domain is GAGVSQSPRYKVAKRGQDVALRCDPISGHVSLFWYQQALGQGPEFLTYFQNEAQLDKSGLPSDRFFAERPEGSVSTLKIQRTQQEDSAVYLCASSPDYRGYTFGSGTRLTVV.